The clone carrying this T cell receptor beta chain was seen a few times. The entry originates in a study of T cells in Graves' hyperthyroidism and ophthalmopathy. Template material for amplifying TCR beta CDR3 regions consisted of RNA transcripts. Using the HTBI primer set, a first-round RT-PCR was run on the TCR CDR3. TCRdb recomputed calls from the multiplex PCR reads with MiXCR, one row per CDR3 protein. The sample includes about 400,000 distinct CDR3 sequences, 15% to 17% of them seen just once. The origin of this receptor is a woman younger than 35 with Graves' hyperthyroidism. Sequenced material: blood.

The CDR3 protein is CASSLDQGAFEKLFF. As DNA, the CDR3 is TGTGCCAGCAGCTTAGACCAGGGGGCTTTTGAAAAACTGTTTTTT. The rearrangement uses TRBV7-2 and TRBJ1-4; 8 bases match TRBD1. Germline-derived CDR1 and CDR2 are SGHTA and FQGNSA. CDR3 length: 15 amino acids. V trimming: 1 base; J trimming: 7 bases; junction bases outside the gene matches: 5.